This TCR beta chain was captured by sequencing in a study of T cell responses to AZD1222 COVID-19 vaccine. Study-wide context: Second-dose intervals near 4 or 12 weeks were combined.

The table came from immunoSEQ multiplex PCR; TCRdb's copy has only in-frame clones and leaves some out. Of some 170,000 clones listed, just over 90% are singletons. Regarding this clone: Its antigen remains unknown.

V lost 3 bases and J 6 bases, leaving 8 bases between the germline ends. CDR1 and CDR2 from the germline V gene are MNHEY and SMNVEV (reference sequence). This CDR3 spans 12 amino acids. Study-level findings and limits: Most donors were white British, females outnumbered males, and clonal diversity was possibly underestimated. With dominance at 160-218 and 743-854, vaccine-associated CD4 TCRs spanned spike.

Sample: peripheral blood, taken on day 0 of AZD1222 vaccination. The receptor's source is an adult in good health. V is TRBV27 and J is TRBJ1-2; D not certain. DNA for the CDR3: TGTGCCAGCAGTTTTGGAAGGGATGGCTACACCTTC. Translating it yields CASSFGRDGYTF.